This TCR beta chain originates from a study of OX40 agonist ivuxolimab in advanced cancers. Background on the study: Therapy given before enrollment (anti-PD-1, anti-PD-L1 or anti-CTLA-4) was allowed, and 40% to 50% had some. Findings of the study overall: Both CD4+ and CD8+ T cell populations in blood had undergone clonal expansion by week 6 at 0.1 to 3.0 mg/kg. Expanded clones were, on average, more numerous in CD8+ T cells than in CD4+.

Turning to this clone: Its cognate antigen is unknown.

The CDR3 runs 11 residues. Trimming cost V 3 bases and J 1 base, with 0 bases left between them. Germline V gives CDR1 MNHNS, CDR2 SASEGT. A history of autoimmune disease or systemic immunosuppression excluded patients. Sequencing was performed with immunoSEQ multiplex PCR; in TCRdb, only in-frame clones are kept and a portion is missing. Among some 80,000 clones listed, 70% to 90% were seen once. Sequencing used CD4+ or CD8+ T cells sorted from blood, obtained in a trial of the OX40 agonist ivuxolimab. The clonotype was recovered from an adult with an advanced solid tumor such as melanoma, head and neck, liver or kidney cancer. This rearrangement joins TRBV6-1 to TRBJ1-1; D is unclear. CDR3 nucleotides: TGTGCCAGCAGTGAGAACACTGAAGCTTTCTTT. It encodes CASSENTEAFF.